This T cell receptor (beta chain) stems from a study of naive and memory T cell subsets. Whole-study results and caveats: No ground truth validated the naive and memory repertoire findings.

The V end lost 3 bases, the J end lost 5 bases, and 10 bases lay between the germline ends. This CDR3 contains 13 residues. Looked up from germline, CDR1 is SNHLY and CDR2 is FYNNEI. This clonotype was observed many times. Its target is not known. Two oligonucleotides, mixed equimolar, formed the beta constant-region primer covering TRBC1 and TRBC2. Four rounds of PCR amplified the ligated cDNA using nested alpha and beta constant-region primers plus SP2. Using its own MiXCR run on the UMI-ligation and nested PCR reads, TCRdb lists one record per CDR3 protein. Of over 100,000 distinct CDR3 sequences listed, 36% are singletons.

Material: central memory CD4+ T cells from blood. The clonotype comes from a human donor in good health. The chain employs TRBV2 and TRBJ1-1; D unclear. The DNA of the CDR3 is TGTGCCAGCAGTGAGGAAGGCCTTACTGAAGCTTTCTTT. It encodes CASSEEGLTEAFF.